This T cell receptor beta chain was documented in a study of post-analysis software for immune sequencing data (dated by TCRdb to the mid-2010s). In terms of the full investigation: Relapsing-remitting, secondary progressive and progressive-relapsing multiple sclerosis were recorded as disease courses, and subtype annotation was lacking for some patients. The patient repertoires were compared against 11 previously published healthy control repertoires obtained from donors aged about 6 to 27 years. A subset of samples was prepared in parallel using single-end sample barcoding, then pooled and co-amplified after Illumina adapter ligation. General findings and caveats noted by the study authors: Multiple sclerosis patients had significantly lower normalized Chao1 diversity than controls, a result that suggests substantial peripheral T-cell clonal expansion. Direct clustering with F measure revealed strong co-clustering of samples prepared in the same batch, which led to a batch-effect correction. The control group was slightly older than the multiple sclerosis patient group. Patients showed significantly higher frequencies than controls for a few TRBV segments, among them TRBV5-6, TRBV5-1 and TRBV20-1.

There are a few counts of this clonotype. Its antigen target is currently unknown. Base quality data are lacking; no much larger clone is found one base away. Receptors were amplified or captured by PCR. The data were produced on an Illumina HiSeq 2500. To reduce PCR and sequencing biases, unique molecular identifiers were incorporated into the TCR beta cDNA libraries. Roughly 500,000 cDNA molecules were obtained per 1 to 10 million input T cells, so each molecule approximated one T cell. The patient libraries were prepared and sequenced with the same protocol used for the earlier healthy control dataset. Samples belonging to the same batch were prepared together, multiplexed and sequenced on a shared HiSeq lane. Per the source publication's procedure: MIGEC was used to process the raw barcoded reads, and molecular identifier groups with only a single read were discarded before consensus assembly and CDR3 extraction. VDJtools was used for post-analysis of the clonotype tables, with diversity normalized by down-sampling every dataset to the smallest sample size. To correct batch-related cross-sample contamination, repertoire overlap clustering matched CDR3 amino acid sequences but not nucleotide sequences. TCRdb trimmed public reads at Q25 via fastp, called clones via MiXCR and kept in-frame beta chains. Identical CDR3 protein sequences are pooled into one entry, listed with their most common genes and DNA. The V and J calls shown here were made by TCRdb, not taken from the authors' results. This sample has roughly 800,000 distinct CDR3 sequences in its table, and roughly 30% of those were observed once. Jointly, the top ten make up around 0.6% of the sample.

V is shortened by 5 bases, J by 4 bases, and the region joining them spans 20 bases. From the germline V gene (reference sequence), CDR1 is DFQATT and CDR2 is SNEGSKA. Reading from cysteine to phenylalanine, the CDR3 counts 15 amino acids. The DNA shown is the 45-base CDR3, in frame from base 1. To demonstrate the VDJtools post-analysis software, TCR beta repertoires were profiled from the peripheral blood of 13 young patients with multiple sclerosis. The multiple sclerosis patients were children and adolescents between roughly 6 and 17 years of age. The clonotype comes from a girl under 18 with multiple sclerosis. Sequenced material: blood. The rearrangement joined TRBV20-1 to TRBJ1-2; the D region possibly corresponds to TRBD1 (6 bases align). The CDR3 here reads CSAGRTTGGLYGYTF. The DNA sequence follows: TGCAGTGCTGGAAGAACGACAGGAGGCCTCTATGGCTACACCTTC.